What follows is one T cell receptor beta chain and its context. This clone turned up a few times. Its antigen remains unidentified. Base qualities are not provided; no much larger clone lies one nucleotide away. The data were taken from a study of beta chain features in type 1 diabetes (dated by TCRdb to the late 2010s). Concerning the study at large: No differences in mean age, gender distribution, total cell number or subset yield were found between patients and healthy donors. A total of some 100,000,000 sorted cells were examined across all samples, and a strong correlation was observed between cell number per subset and RNA yield. Regulatory and stem cell-like memory subsets were isolated from only 8 patients and roughly 8 healthy donors, whereas naive and central memory subsets came from all 28 donors. In the study, recently diagnosed type 1 diabetes patients and matched healthy donors were compared on the TCRB repertoires of their sorted circulating CD4+ T cell subsets.

A single peripheral blood draw of about 120 mL on average was collected from each donor into heparinised tubes. A BD FACSAria II was used to sort naive, central memory, regulatory and stem cell-like memory CD4+ T cells with a panel that included CD45RO, CCR7, CD25, CD127, CD95 and CD27. Every sorted population had a purity above 98%. PBMCs were separated immediately by Lymphoprep density gradient centrifugation and were stained directly, without being cultured. To minimize batch effects, samples were stained and sorted in pairs, one healthy donor with one patient per experiment. Findings and caveats that apply to the study as a whole: Only small numbers of individuals were included in the HLA sub-analyses, which left unresolved whether HLA type had any influence on TCRB rearrangement. Because cDNA rather than genomic DNA was sequenced, highly expressing activated cells could have been over-represented, although no difference in activation and CD3 levels was found between groups. Naive, central memory and regulatory TCRB repertoires appeared more similar among patients than among healthy donors. In all four CD4+ subsets, TCRB CDR3 length was moderately but significantly shorter in type 1 diabetes patients. Patients with type 1 diabetes made fewer insertions and deleted more nucleotides at VDJ recombination sites, implying thymic rearrangement abnormalities. PCR might favor shorter templates, but patient and control samples were amplified and corrected together, so any skew would affect both groups equally.

The entire isolated RNA was reverse transcribed using the High Capacity cDNA Reverse Transcription Kit, and thus expressed TCRB transcripts were sequenced. Naive, central memory and regulatory T cell samples underwent deep immunoSEQ sequencing, averaging roughly 3.3 million total reads per sample. Sorted cells were lysed in RLT buffer, and RNA was extracted using DNase-treated RNeasy Micro or Mini kits according to cell number. Each cell subset was processed separately to prevent cross-contamination, with patient and healthy donor samples processed together. The immunoSEQ multiplex PCR was used to amplify TCRB sequences from cDNA, yielding 87-bp fragments that span the CDR3 region. Sequencing of the amplicons was done on the Illumina HiSeq platform. Under the source paper's analysis protocol: Synthetic template baselines were used to correct PCR bias computationally, reads within Hamming distance 2 were collapsed, and singletons that could not be merged were discarded. Reads were aligned to IMGT to assign V, D and J genes, CDR3 length, and insertions or deletions at six rearrangement sites. Within each subset, clonotype counts were normalized to sorted cell number, and only after that were true diversity and Gini coefficients computed with the tcR R package. The overlap coefficient, calculated on TCRB nucleotide sequences, was used to measure repertoire sharing. As a proxy for the pre-selection repertoire, out-of-frame TCRB sequences from naive cells were analyzed. TCRdb obtained this table from immuneACCESS and retained in-frame rearrangements with V and J assigned. These tables miss some clones; where compared with another copy, unresolved V genes account for less than half of the shortfall, and the remainder is unexplained. That table gives V, J and clone size, and the DNA gave D and trimming. In all, the sample holds 350,000 to 450,000 clones, and over 11% of those were seen once. In total, the top ten clones hold roughly 0.036% of the sample.

Trimming removed 0 bases from V and 4 bases from J; the gene matches leave 5 bases unexplained. From a lookup of the germline V gene, CDR1 and CDR2 are SGDLS and YYNGEE. The CDR3 goes from the cysteine to the phenylalanine over 16 residues. CDR3 DNA is the only sequence kept; it has 48 bases, read in frame from the first base. The sequence came from a young man in good health. What was sequenced was naive CD4+ T cells from blood. The cell subset or site label on this specimen signifies: true naive CD4+ T cells. The chain couples TRBV9 to TRBJ2-2, with 8 middle bases fitting TRBD2. The CDR3 reads CASSVEGGRPTGELFF. The sequenced DNA: TGTGCCAGCAGCGTAGAGGGCGGGAGGCCCACCGGGGAGCTGTTTTTT.